This T cell receptor beta chain was captured by sequencing in a study of T-cell reconstitution after alpha-beta-depleted transplantation in children. Broader study findings: For some patients, TCRbeta diversity was high at day 60 because of recipient T cells and thymic progenitors that survived. T-cell numbers and diversity one year post-transplant derived largely from freshly generated T cells.

Unique molecular identifiers were incorporated into the prepared TCRbeta library. Each CDR3 protein gets one entry after TCRdb re-called the PCR reads with MiXCR. The data show about 300,000 distinct CDR3 sequences, with 6.5% to 9% seen just once and about 8.2% held by the top ten. Germline trimming cut 4 bases from V and 3 bases from J; bases unmatched to any gene: 1. CDR1 and CDR2 (germline): MDHEN, SYDVKM. The CDR3 is made up of 13 amino acids. This clonotype was observed many times. The antigen is unknown. Sequenced material: peripheral blood, taken 360 days after TCRalphabeta/CD19-depleted stem cell transplant. The chain couples TRBV28 to TRBJ2-5; 8 bases line up with TRBD1. This receptor was identified in a female patient aged 2-9 years who had a stem cell transplant for Fanconi anemia, so the T cells may come from the graft donor. The CDR3 coding sequence is TGTGCCAGCAGTTCGGGACAGGAAGAGACCCAGTACTTC. Translation: CASSSGQEETQYF. Filled out from reference TRBV28 and TRBJ2-5, the complete variable domain reads DVKVTQSSRYLVKRTGEKVFLECVQDMDHENMFWYRQDPGLGLRLIYFSYDVKMKEKGDIPEGYSVSREKKERFSLILESASTNQTSMYLCASSSGQEETQYFGPGTRLLVL.